This TCR beta chain was observed in a study of T cell clonality in common variable immunodeficiency (dated by TCRdb to the mid-2010s). Overall results and qualifications from the work: Increased TCRbeta clonality was found in CVID subjects compared with healthy controls (t-test p = 0.018), with the increase being most characteristic of about a third of subjects. The authors noted that sequencing repertoires of T cell subpopulations would be needed to clarify what caused the increased clonality in CVID. Correlations of repertoire features with clinical complications were constrained by heterogeneity among patients within the CVID cohort. Although equal DNA input was used, an average of approximately 82,000 unique sequences per sample was obtained for controls, compared with approximately 32,000 for CVID samples. Fewer TCRbeta clones were shared among CVID subjects than among healthy controls (p < 0.0001). CVID TCRbeta sequences were reported to have fewer deletions and N-nucleotide insertions and to lack highly modified clones with 13 or more V deletions.

Measured from the cysteine to the phenylalanine, the CDR3 is 18 residues long. Part of the CDR3 DNA is given, 45 bases translated from base 1. Looking up the germline V gene yields CDR1 SGHVS and CDR2 FNYEAQ. V ends up 2 bases short and J 5 bases short, with an unmatched junction base count of 11. CVID was diagnosed by standard criteria: serum IgG, IgA and/or IgM reduced below normal range, plus specific antibody deficiency. The CVID group comprised some 44 subjects, 15 or so female and around 29 male, aged roughly 8 to 64 years with a mean age of 40. Most of the CVID patients and most of the healthy controls were of Caucasian heritage. At the time of study participation, every CVID subject had been on replacement immunoglobulin therapy for at least one year. At the time of blood collection, no CVID subject was ill or was being treated with immunomodulatory or immunosuppressive medication. Heparinized peripheral whole blood samples of about 5 to 9 ml were collected from each donor. Genomic DNA from adults with common variable immune deficiency (CVID) and from healthy adult controls was the source for sequencing TCRbeta CDR3 repertoires. Diluted blood was density-centrifuged over Hypaque 1077 or Ficoll-Paque to isolate peripheral blood mononuclear cells. Genomic DNA was obtained from unsorted mononuclear cells through either Qiagen column purification or a centrifugation-based method.

As to this clone: Its antigen is still unknown. The DNA ends 3 residues before the CDR3 does, and the rest of the CDR3 is filled in from the germline J gene.

CVID samples and control samples contributed equivalent amounts of genomic DNA as sequencing input. For every sample, a 60 bp segment covering the rearranged TCRbeta CDR3 region was amplified and then sequenced. TCRbeta amplification used the immunoSEQ assay, a bias-corrected multiplex PCR with high-throughput sequencing. Concerning the study's data processing: Every unique nucleotide sequence was considered a clone and was annotated with V, D and J genes, copy number and frequency. Sequences were labeled productive if in frame, and non-productive if out of frame or containing stop codons. Clonality was calculated from Shannon's entropy as previously described. Mean CDR3 Kyte-Doolittle hydropathy was derived from the predicted amino acid sequences of productive clones. Hierarchical clustering of scaled V gene usage was performed with the R hclust function using Manhattan distance and complete linkage. Clone sharing by CDR3 amino acid sequence was assessed by resampling 12 repertoires per group over 100 rounds. Repertoires were searched for 65 to 75 published EBV-specific and nearly 250 published CMV-specific TCRbeta sequences. Analysis left out two CVID samples that produced under 10,000 sequences, so 40 to 50 CVID repertoires remained. The source is immuneACCESS, and TCRdb retained only in-frame sequences with V and J called. Part of the clones is not carried over; for the studies checked, unresolved V genes explain less than half of this, and the remainder is unexplained. V and J calls and clone size follow that table, whereas D and trimming were derived from the DNA. This sample has around 24,000 clones in the table, none counted a single time. Together, the top ten hold approximately 25% of the sample.

The sequence came from a human donor with common variable immunodeficiency. The sequence is built from TRBV7-6 and TRBJ1-4; TRBD1 lines up with 10 middle nucleotides. Sequencing was carried out using peripheral blood mononuclear cells. The CDR3: CASSLTSRGQGWNEKLFF. The CDR3 bases that were read are TGTGCCAGCAGCTTAACCTCCCGGGGACAGGGGTGGAATGAAAAA.